These T cell receptor beta chains were read from a single sample in a study of control samples from healthy donors and cancer patients. The method was immunoSEQ multiplex PCR; TCRdb's version includes in-frame clones alone and lacks a portion of them. The sample lists about 160,000 clones; about 90% were seen once. Sequencing was carried out using blood. These TCRs come from a man younger than 45 in good health. The CDR3 runs from the conserved cysteine through the conserved F or W. A D gene is named only where the DNA matches it firmly. For some rows the clone size is stated as once, few or many, or as a class when expanded; others skip it.

- TRBJ2-3 - TRBV4-3 TGCGCCAGCAGCCAAGATTTAGGAATCGGGGCGGGGGATACGCAGTATTTT CASSQDLGIGAGDTQYF
- TRBJ1-2 - TRBV15 TGTGCCACCAGCAGAGAATACGCGGAGGATGGCTACACCTTC CATSREYAEDGYTF
- TRBJ1-2 - TRBV6-6 TGTGCCAGCGCGTTAAGGGTCGGAGAGAACTATGGCTACACCTTC CASALRVGENYGYTF
- TRBJ2-4 - TRBV5-4 TGTGCCAGCAGCTCTCCCGGACAGAGCTTAGCCAAAAACATTCAGTACTTC CASSSPGQSLAKNIQYF
once TRBJ2-3 - TRBV10-3 TGTGCCGTCCGGGGCCCGGGCACAGATACGCAGTATTTT CAVRGPGTDTQYF
- TRBJ2-3 - TRBV12-5 TGTGCTAGTGGGCGAGGGATCAGAGATACGCAGTATTTT CASGRGIRDTQYF
- TRBJ2-7 TRBD1 TRBV11-1 TGTGCCAGCAGCACCTACAGGGGGAAATTCGAGCAGTACTTC CASSTYRGKFEQYF
- TRBJ1-1 - TRBV5-1 TGCGCCAGCGGTCTGGAGGGGTCGGGCGGCTCTGAAGCTTTCTTT CASGLEGSGGSEAFF
- TRBJ1-4 TRBD1 TRBV6-5 TGTGCCAGCAGCCAAGGACAGGGGGGGGAAAAACTGTTTTTT CASSQGQGGEKLFF
- TRBJ2-3 - TRBV7-9 TGTGCCAGCAGCTTAGACGCCCTAGCGGATACGCAGTATTTT CASSLDALADTQYF
- TRBJ1-1 - TRBV19 TGTGCCAGTAGTATAAGAGGTGGCACTGAAGCTTTCTTT CASSIRGGTEAFF
- TRBJ1-4 - TRBV12-3/TRBV12-4 TGTGCCAGCAGCCGAGGGAGTGAAAAACTGTTTTTT CASSRGSEKLFF
- TRBJ1-6 - TRBV6-2/TRBV6-3 TGTGCCAGCAGTTATTTCGGGGCGGCGTCACCCCTCCACTTT CASSYFGAASPLHF
- TRBJ2-1 TRBD2 TRBV7-7 TGTGCCAGCAGCATAGGACCCGAGGGAGCGGGAGGACAATCAGATGAGCAGTTCTTC CASSIGPEGAGGQSDEQFF
- TRBJ1-6 - TRBV9 TGTGCCAGCAGTGGACTGTCCGATAATTCACCCCTCCACTTT CASSGLSDNSPLHF
few TRBJ2-7 TRBD1 TRBV5-4 TGTGCCAGCAGCTCCGGGACAGGGTATGAACTAGACATCCACGAGCAGTACTTC CASSSGTGYELDIHEQYF
- TRBJ2-3 - TRBV5-5 TGTGCCAGCAGCTTGCGAGGGGGAGATACGCAGTATTTT CASSLRGGDTQYF